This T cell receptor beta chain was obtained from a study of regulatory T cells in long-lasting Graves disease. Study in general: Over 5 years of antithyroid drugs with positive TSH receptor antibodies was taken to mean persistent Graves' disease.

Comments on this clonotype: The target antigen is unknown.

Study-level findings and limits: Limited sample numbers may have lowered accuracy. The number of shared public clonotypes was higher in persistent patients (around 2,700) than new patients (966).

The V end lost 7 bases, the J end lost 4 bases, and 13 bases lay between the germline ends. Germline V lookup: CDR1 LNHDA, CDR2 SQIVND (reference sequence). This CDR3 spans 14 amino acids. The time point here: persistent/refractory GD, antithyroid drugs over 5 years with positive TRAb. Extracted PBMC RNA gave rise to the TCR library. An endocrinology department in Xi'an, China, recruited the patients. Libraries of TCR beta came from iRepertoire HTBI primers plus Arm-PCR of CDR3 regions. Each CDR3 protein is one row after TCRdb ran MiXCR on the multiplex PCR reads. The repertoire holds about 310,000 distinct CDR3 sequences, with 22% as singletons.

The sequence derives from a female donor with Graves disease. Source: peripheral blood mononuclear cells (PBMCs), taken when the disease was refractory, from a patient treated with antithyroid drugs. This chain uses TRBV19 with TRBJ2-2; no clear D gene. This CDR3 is CASNPHSSTGELFF. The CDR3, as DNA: TGTGCCAGTAACCCCCATTCAAGCACCGGGGAGCTGTTTTTT.